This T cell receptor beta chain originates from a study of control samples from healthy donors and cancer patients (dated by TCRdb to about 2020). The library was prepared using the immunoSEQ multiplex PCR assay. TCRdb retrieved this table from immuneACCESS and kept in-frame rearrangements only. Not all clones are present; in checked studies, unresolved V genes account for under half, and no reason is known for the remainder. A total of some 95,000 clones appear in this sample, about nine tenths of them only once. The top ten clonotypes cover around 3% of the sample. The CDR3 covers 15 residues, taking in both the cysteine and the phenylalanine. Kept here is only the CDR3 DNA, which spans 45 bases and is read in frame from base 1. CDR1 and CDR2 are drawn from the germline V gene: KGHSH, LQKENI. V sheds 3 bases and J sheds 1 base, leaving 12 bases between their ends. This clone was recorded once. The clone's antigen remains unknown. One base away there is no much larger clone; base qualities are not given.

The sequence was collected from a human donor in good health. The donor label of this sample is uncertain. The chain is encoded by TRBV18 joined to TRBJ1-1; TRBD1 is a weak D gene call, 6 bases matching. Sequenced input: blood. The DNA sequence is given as TGTGCCAGCTCACCGCCGGGAGGGGGGAACACTGAAGCTTTCTTT. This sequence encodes CASSPPGGGNTEAFF.